This entry lists 25 T cell receptor beta chains sequenced from one sample in a study of breast tumors, draining lymph nodes, adjacent tissues. Samples came from axillary lymph nodes draining the breast cancer. TCRdb re-called the multiplex PCR reads through MiXCR, storing one row per CDR3 protein. Of fewer than 300,000 distinct CDR3 sequences detected, less than 40% appear once; the ten largest clones hold approximately 1.5%. The material sequenced was axillary lymph node tissue. The receptors originated from a female donor with breast cancer. Some clones in this sample may be carry-over from other donors' samples.

This clonotype came up once. An end of the junction does not agree with germline; a read error may underlie this. The chain's CDR3 is CASREGLVGTQYF. The CDR3 nucleotides are TGTGCCAGCAGAGAAGGACTAGTGGGGACCCAGTACTTC. This chain connects TRBV2 to TRBJ2-5, with 7 bases identical to TRBD2. Per germline, CDR1 SNHLY and CDR2 FYNNEI. This CDR3 contains 13 residues.

This clonotype was picked up many times. The V gene is TRBV6-5, the J gene TRBJ1-5; D may be TRBD1 (5 bases). The CDR3 is made up of 19 amino acids. The germline CDR1 and CDR2 sequences are MNHEY and SVGAGI. Trimming stripped 5 bases from V and 3 bases from J, with 26 bases between. The CDR3: CASSHRVRQTGSANQPQHF. In DNA, the CDR3 is TGTGCCAGCAGTCACCGAGTTAGACAGACCGGTAGCGCCAATCAGCCCCAGCATTTT.

This clonotype was seen a few times. The rearrangement uses TRBV27 and TRBJ2-3; the D gene is possibly TRBD2 (5 bases). The CDR3 consists of 14 residues. Trimming removed 6 bases at V and 1 base at J, with 11 bases between. Germline V gene sequence: CDR1 MNHEY, CDR2 SMNVEV (reference sequence). The CDR3 region is CASRPSGRTDTQYF. CDR3 in DNA: TGTGCCAGCAGACCGAGCGGACGCACAGATACGCAGTATTTT.

CDR3 nucleotide sequence: TGTGCCAGCAGTGAGGGTTGGGAAGATAAGTACTTC. This translates into CASSEGWEDKYF. The chain uses TRBV25-1 and TRBJ2-5; D gene uncertain. The CDR3 has 12 amino acids. Germline V lookup: CDR1 MGHDK, CDR2 SYGVNS. V dropped 3 bases and J dropped 12 bases, with 14 bases sitting between them.

This clonotype has a count of ten or more. The rearrangement links TRBV7-2 to TRBJ2-2, with 9 bases that match TRBD2. Germline V gene sequence: CDR1 SGHTA, CDR2 FQGNSA. V shed 0 bases, J shed 6 bases, and the junction held 8 bases outside the gene matches. The CDR3 is made up of 17 amino acids. The CDR3 loop is CASSLALAGGPSGELFF. The CDR3 DNA follows: TGTGCCAGCAGCTTAGCGCTGGCGGGAGGGCCGTCCGGGGAGCTGTTTTTT.

This clonotype was counted many times. The CDR3 nucleotides read TGTGCCAGCAGCTTAAACAGGGGGGGAACCTCTGGGGCCAACGTCCTGACTTTC. It encodes CASSLNRGGTSGANVLTF. The rearrangement joins TRBV13 to TRBJ2-6, with a weak D call TRBD1 (8 bases). Germline V gene lookup returns CDR1 PRHDT and CDR2 FYEKMQ (reference sequence). This CDR3 has 18 residues. The V and J ends lost 2 bases and 0 bases respectively, with 14 bases between them. Together with reference TRBV13 and TRBJ2-6, the CDR3 gives the full variable domain: AAGVIQSPRHLIKEKRETATLKCYPIPRHDTVYWYQQGPGQDPQFLISFYEKMQSDKGSIPDRFSAQQFSDYHSELNMSSLELGDSALYFCASSLNRGGTSGANVLTFGAGSRLTVL.

This clonotype was seen at least ten times. V gene TRBV2 combines with J gene TRBJ1-3; D perhaps matches TRBD1 (6 bases). V lost 2 bases and J 9 bases, leaving 17 bases between the germline ends. CDR1 is SNHLY and CDR2 is FYNNEI in the germline V gene. The CDR3 length is 15 residues. CDR3 sequence (DNA): TGTGCCAGCAGTGAATTGGGGGCCGGGGTAGCCACCATATATTTT. Protein: CASSELGAGVATIYF.

The CDR3, as DNA: TGCGCCAGCACCACGGGACAGGGCTCCGGGGAGCTGTTTTTT. This codes for CASTTGQGSGELFF. The chain combines TRBV5-1 with TRBJ2-2; 9 bases are a match to TRBD1. The CDR3 has 14 residues. V lost 6 bases and J lost 6; bases outside the gene matches: 6. CDR1 SGHRS and CDR2 YFSETQ come from the germline V gene.

This clonotype was detected ten times or more. The chain links TRBV20-1 to TRBJ1-6; 10 nucleotides line up with TRBD1. After removal of 6 bases from V and 9 bases from J, the junction contained 11 bases not matched to a gene. Germline V CDR1 and CDR2: DFQATT, SNEGSKA (reference sequence). This CDR3 is built from 15 residues. CDR3 loop: CSAHIGQGGLSPLHF. As DNA, the CDR3 is TGCAGTGCCCACATAGGACAGGGGGGTCTTTCACCCCTCCACTTT.

The chain employs TRBV9 and TRBJ1-2; the D gene is possibly TRBD1 (6 bases). Trimming removed 3 bases at V and 4 bases at J, with 16 bases between. The CDR3 contains 15 residues. Germline CDR1 and CDR2: SGDLS and YYNGEE. CDR3 nucleotides: TGTGCCAGCAGCGCCTCGACAGGCCCTACCTATGGCTACACCTTC. Residues: CASSASTGPTYGYTF.

This clonotype was found many times. This chain uses TRBV30 with TRBJ1-4; D call uncertain. This CDR3 is 16 amino acids long. Germline V gives CDR1 GTSNPN, CDR2 SVGIG (reference sequence). V was cut by 5 bases and J by 3 bases, with 19 bases left in between. The CDR3 region is CAWVVKVGHSNEKLFF. The CDR3 bases are TGTGCCTGGGTGGTCAAGGTAGGCCACTCTAATGAAAAACTGTTTTTT.

Of note for this clonotype: A read error may explain this, as a much larger clone is one base away. This chain connects TRBV5-1 to TRBJ2-7; weak D call: TRBD2 (6 bases). Trimming cost V 1 base and J 7 bases, with 18 bases left between them. This CDR3 spans 15 amino acids. The germline V gene encodes CDR1 SGHRS and CDR2 YFSETQ. This chain's CDR3 is CASSLFGDSHSEQYF. CDR3 nucleotide sequence: TGCGCCAGCAGCTTGTTTGGGGACTCACACTCGGAGCAGTACTTC.

Many counts were recorded for this clonotype. The rearrangement links TRBV3-1 to TRBJ1-3; no clear D. Trimming took off 3 bases at V and 2 bases at J, with 11 bases between the two ends. The CDR3 is 15 residues long. CDR1 and CDR2 from the germline V gene are LGHDT and YNNKEL (reference sequence). The CDR3 coding sequence is TGTGCCAGCAGCCACGAGGGCTTGGCTGGAAACACCATATATTTT. It translates to CASSHEGLAGNTIYF.

This clonotype was seen many times. The chain recombines TRBV6-2 or TRBV6-3 with TRBJ2-6; TRBD1 aligns across 7 bases. V lost 4 bases to trimming and J lost 2 bases; unmatched junction nucleotides: 5. Germline CDR1 reads MNHEY; CDR2 reads SVGEGT. The CDR3 runs 16 residues. This CDR3 reads CASSFPTGTGANVLTF. CDR3 in DNA: TGTGCCAGCAGTTTCCCGACAGGGACTGGGGCCAACGTCCTGACTTTC.

This clonotype was observed at least ten times. As DNA, the CDR3 is TGTGCCACCAGTGATCCGAGACAGGGGGTAGGCTATGGCTACACCTTC. Translation: CATSDPRQGVGYGYTF. This chain connects TRBV24-1 to TRBJ1-2; 9 bases agree with TRBD1. The CDR3 spans 16 residues. Germline trimming cut 3 bases from V and 4 bases from J; bases unmatched to any gene: 8. Looked up from germline, CDR1 is KGHDR and CDR2 is SFDVKD.

In its sample, this clonotype was seen many times. This chain uses TRBV11-3 with TRBJ2-7, with TRBD2 matching over 7 bases. V lost 6 bases and J lost 2; bases outside the gene matches: 4. This CDR3 comprises 13 residues. CDR1 is SGHNT and CDR2 is YENEEA in the germline V gene. The CDR3 sequence is CASSSSGTYEQYF. The CDR3 DNA reads as TGTGCCAGCAGTTCTAGCGGAACCTACGAGCAGTACTTC.

The sample holds many counts of this clonotype. The rearrangement joins TRBV27 to TRBJ1-6, with 7 bases matching TRBD1. The CDR3 length is 15 residues. V shed 5 bases, J shed 7 bases, and the junction held 8 bases outside the gene matches. Germline V lookup: CDR1 MNHEY, CDR2 SMNVEV (reference sequence). CDR3 residues: CASSPRGRGNSPLHF. CDR3 in DNA: TGTGCCAGCAGTCCTAGGGGCAGGGGGAATTCACCCCTCCACTTT.

Only one count was recorded for this clonotype. A much larger clonotype is one base distant, so this may be a read error. This rearrangement joins TRBV6-5 to TRBJ1-3, with TRBD1 as a possible D gene (6 bases). This CDR3 has 14 residues. The germline gives CDR1 MNHEY, CDR2 SVGAGI. The V end lost 5 bases, the J end lost 3 bases, and 11 bases lay between the germline ends. CDR3 DNA: TGTGCCAGCAGTCCAGGGGCGTATGGAAACACCATATATTTT. Translating gives CASSPGAYGNTIYF.

This clonotype has at least ten counts. The V gene is TRBV20-1, the J gene TRBJ2-3; 12 nucleotides agree with TRBD2. CDR3 length equals 16 residues. Germline trimming cut 3 bases from V and 1 base from J; bases unmatched to any gene: 5. Germline V lookup: CDR1 DFQATT, CDR2 SNEGSKA (reference sequence). CDR3 bases: TGCAGTGCTAGGACTAGCGGGAGTGAGGGCACAGATACGCAGTATTTT. It yields the protein CSARTSGSEGTDTQYF.

Many counts were recorded for this clonotype. The rearrangement joins TRBV5-1 to TRBJ2-1; D uncertain. The CDR3 sequence is 14 residues long. Germline CDR1 SGHRS, CDR2 YFSETQ. Deletions cut 2 bases from V and 9 bases from J, with 15 bases between. The chain's CDR3 is CASSLATRNGEQFF. In DNA, the CDR3 is TGCGCCAGCAGCTTAGCGACCAGGAATGGTGAGCAGTTCTTC.

In its sample, this clonotype was seen many times. This chain joins TRBV5-4 and TRBJ2-1, with 10 bases that match TRBD2. Germline V gene lookup returns CDR1 SGHNT and CDR2 YYREEE (reference sequence). This CDR3 comprises 15 residues. The trim removed 1 base at V and 10 bases at J, leaving 8 bases unmatched. The CDR3 DNA sequence: TGTGCCAGCAGCTTGAAAGCGGGAGGGCCGAGGGAGCAGTTCTTC. This translates into CASSLKAGGPREQFF.

The chain carries TRBV7-9 and TRBJ2-5; D is possibly TRBD1 or TRBD2 (5 bases each). V shed 5 bases and J shed 4 bases, with 11 bases lying between them. The length of the CDR3 is 13 residues. Germline assignment: CDR1 SEHNR and CDR2 FQNEAQ (reference sequence). The DNA of the CDR3 is TGTGCCAGCAGCCAGGGACGGGGAGAGACCCAGTACTTC. This gives the protein CASSQGRGETQYF.

In the case of this clonotype: A much more abundant neighbour one base away suggests this may be a read error. The chain has TRBV6-1 and TRBJ2-7, with D unclear. CDR3 size: 14 residues. Between the trimmed V and J ends, which lost 5 bases and 3 bases, there was a span of 14 bases. The germline V gene has CDR1 MNHNS and CDR2 SASEGT. DNA of the CDR3: TGTGCCAGCAGTCAAAAAGGCCACCTCTACGAGCAGTACTTC. It yields the protein CASSQKGHLYEQYF.

The genes are TRBV5-1 and TRBJ2-3, with D perhaps matching TRBD2 (6 bases). There are 16 residues in the CDR3. V shed 0 bases and J shed 6 bases, with 17 bases lying between them. Germline values: CDR1 SGHRS, CDR2 YFSETQ. The CDR3 DNA sequence: TGCGCCAGCAGCTTGGAAGGAGGGCCCCCCCCCGATACGCAGTATTTT. Translating it yields CASSLEGGPPPDTQYF.

This clonotype was seen ten or more times. J is TRBJ2-3 and V is TRBV18, with unresolved D. The CDR3 contains 13 residues. Trimming cost V 4 bases and J 1 base, with 6 bases left between them. Germline V gene sequence: CDR1 KGHSH, CDR2 LQKENI. The CDR3 DNA sequence: TGTGCCAGCTCACGTTCTGGCACAGATACGCAGTATTTT. Translated, it gives CASSRSGTDTQYF.